These 27 T cell receptor beta chains originate from one sample sequenced in a study of control samples from healthy donors and cancer patients. The assay was immunoSEQ multiplex PCR, and TCRdb's table has in-frame clones only and misses some. The sample lists 190,000 or so clones; about 93% were seen once. What was sequenced was blood. The receptors shown here come from a young man in good health.

This sequence joins TRBV6-5 and TRBJ2-6; D remains ambiguous. V lost 11 bases and J 0 bases, leaving 11 bases between the germline ends. The V gene's germline CDR1 is MNHEY and CDR2 SVGAGI. This CDR3 contains 14 residues. In DNA form, the CDR3 reads TGTGCCGGGTCCCCAGACTCTGGGGCCAACGTCCTGACTTTC. It encodes CAGSPDSGANVLTF.

This rearrangement joins TRBV6-4 to TRBJ2-3; maybe TRBD1 (7 bases). Trimming stripped 6 bases from V and 0 bases from J, with 13 bases between. From germline, CDR1 is MRHNA and CDR2 SNTAGT. The CDR3 covers 15 residues. In DNA form, the CDR3 reads TGTGCCAGCAGGCGGAGGGGGCAAAGCACAGATACGCAGTATTTT. Translated: CASRRRGQSTDTQYF.

This chain joins TRBV7-2 and TRBJ2-7; D perhaps matches TRBD1 (6 bases). V shed 4 bases and J shed 0 bases, with 10 bases lying between them. The CDR3 is 14 amino acids. CDR1 SGHTA and CDR2 FQGNSA come from the germline V gene. The CDR3: CASSSGTLSYEQYF. The CDR3, as DNA: TGTGCCAGCAGCTCCGGGACACTCTCCTACGAGCAGTACTTC.

The chain links TRBV30 to TRBJ2-7, with TRBD1 matching over 9 bases. The CDR3 has 14 amino acids. Germline V lookup: CDR1 GTSNPN, CDR2 SVGIG (reference sequence). The J segment lost 4 bases and the V segment lost 1 base, leaving 5 bases of the junction unmatched. CDR3 nucleotides: TGTGCCTGGAGTGCGGGACAGGGTTGGTACGAGCAGTACTTC. Protein sequence: CAWSAGQGWYEQYF. Complete variable domain (other parts from reference TRBV30 and TRBJ2-7): SQTIHQWPATLVQPVGSPLSLECTVEGTSNPNLYWYRQAAGRGLQLLFYSVGIGQISSEVPQNLSASRPQDRQFILSSKKLLLSDSGFYLCAWSAGQGWYEQYFGPGTRLTVT.

The rearrangement uses TRBV5-4 and TRBJ2-1; no reliable D call. The CDR3 extends over 16 amino acids. Trimming removed 0 bases from V and 3 bases from J, with 13 bases in between. CDR1 is SGHNT, CDR2 YYREEE, per germline (reference sequence). CDR3 bases: TGTGCCAGCAGCTTGGCGTCAGGTCCTAACTACAATGAGCAGTTCTTC. As protein: CASSLASGPNYNEQFF.

This sequence joins TRBV5-1 and TRBJ2-6; weak D call: TRBD2 (5 bases). Trimming took 4 bases from V and 4 from J, leaving 15 bases between them. The CDR3 totals 16 residues. CDR1 SGHRS and CDR2 YFSETQ come from the germline V gene. The CDR3, as DNA: TGCGCCAGCAGCGGGAACCCCGGGGAGGGGGCCAACGTCCTGACTTTC. This sequence encodes CASSGNPGEGANVLTF. The whole variable domain, remainder taken from reference TRBV5-1 and TRBJ2-6, is KAGVTQTPRYLIKTRGQQVTLSCSPISGHRSVSWYQQTPGQGLQFLFEYFSETQRNKGNFPGRFSGRQFSNSRSEMNVSTLELGDSALYLCASSGNPGEGANVLTFGAGSRLTVL.

The J gene is TRBJ1-5, the V gene TRBV19; D gene unclear. Per germline, CDR1 LNHDA and CDR2 SQIVND (reference sequence). V lost 3 bases, J lost 6 bases, and 3 bases lay in between. CDR3 length: 11 amino acids. CDR3 nucleotide sequence: TGTGCCAGTAGTATGAGTCAGCCCCAGCATTTT. This encodes CASSMSQPQHF.

The gene calls are TRBV5-1 and TRBJ2-7; D is unresolved. V was clipped by 3 bases and J by 1 base, with 11 bases between them. The CDR3 sequence is 14 residues long. Germline V gene sequence: CDR1 SGHRS, CDR2 YFSETQ. The DNA for the CDR3 is TGCGCCAGCAGCTATTCTGCTGGGTCCTACGAGCAGTACTTC. Translation: CASSYSAGSYEQYF.

The chain joins TRBV10-3 to TRBJ2-4, with 10 bases lining up with TRBD1. The CDR3 extends over 16 amino acids. Germline assignment: CDR1 ENHRY and CDR2 SYGVKD. The V gene end was trimmed by 2 bases and the J gene end by 1 base; junction bases not matched to a gene: 2. The CDR3 is CAISEPGQGAKNIQYF. The CDR3 bases are TGTGCCATCAGTGAGCCGGGACAGGGGGCCAAAAACATTCAGTACTTC.

On this clone itself: The sample carries other DNA sequences with the same CDR3. V usage is TRBV5-1 and J usage is TRBJ2-2, with a weak D call TRBD1 (5 bases). CDR1 is SGHRS, CDR2 YFSETQ, per germline. With 0 bases removed from V and 2 bases from J, the gap between germline ends came to 8 bases. This CDR3 region has 15 residues. The CDR3 DNA reads TGCGCCAGCAGCTTGGGGGGCGCCAACACCGGGGAGCTGTTTTTT. Translated, it gives CASSLGGANTGELFF.

The V and J genes are TRBV2 and TRBJ1-5, with D hard to call. This CDR3 spans 16 amino acids. The germline V gene has CDR1 SNHLY and CDR2 FYNNEI. Trimming removed 5 bases from V and 0 bases from J, with 14 bases in between. CDR3 sequence: CASSLPNGNSNQPQHF. The CDR3 bases are TGTGCCAGCAGTCTCCCAAATGGAAATAGCAATCAGCCCCAGCATTTT.

The J gene is TRBJ2-3, the V gene TRBV5-1; TRBD2 matches at 9 bases. This CDR3 is built from 17 residues. V dropped 0 bases and J dropped 2; count of bases not matched to a gene: 7. In germline, CDR1 is SGHRS, CDR2 YFSETQ. For the CDR3, the DNA is TGCGCCAGCAGCTTGGGATCCAGCGGGGGGAACACAGATACGCAGTATTTT. It specifies CASSLGSSGGNTDTQYF.

This clone has a single count. The chain combines TRBV5-1 with TRBJ2-3; D tentatively fits TRBD1 or TRBD2 (6 bases each). V lost 4 bases and J lost 6, with 21 bases in between. The germline V gene encodes CDR1 SGHRS and CDR2 YFSETQ. The CDR3 is 16 residues long. The CDR3 is CASSGSPRGQEDTQYF. Here the CDR3 DNA reads TGCGCCAGCAGCGGGAGTCCTCGGGGGCAGGAGGATACGCAGTATTTT.

The J gene is TRBJ2-3, the V gene TRBV6-1; D gene ambiguous. Trimming cost V 0 bases and J 2 bases, with 6 bases left between them. The CDR3 extends over 14 amino acids. Germline-derived CDR1 and CDR2 are MNHNS and SASEGT. CDR3 sequence (DNA): TGTGCCAGCAGTGAAGCCGCGCACACAGATACGCAGTATTTT. Translating it yields CASSEAAHTDTQYF.

The V call is TRBV28, the J call TRBJ1-5; no reliable D call. Germline V lookup: CDR1 MDHEN, CDR2 SYDVKM. V lost 4 bases, J lost 3 bases, and 4 bases lay in between. The CDR3 has 12 residues. CDR3 region: CASSWLNQPQHF. CDR3 coding DNA: TGTGCCAGCAGTTGGCTCAATCAGCCCCAGCATTTT.

The rearrangement links TRBV5-4 to TRBJ2-1, with D perhaps assigned TRBD1 or TRBD2 (6 bases each). Germline CDR1 is SGHNT and CDR2 is YYREEE (reference sequence). The CDR3 is made up of 15 amino acids. Trimming left V 4 bases short and J 10 bases short, with 21 bases between. This chain's CDR3 is CASSRGGSPVGEQFF. Written as DNA, the CDR3 is TGTGCCAGCAGCCGAGGGGGGTCCCCCGTGGGGGAGCAGTTCTTC.

This chain joins TRBV9 and TRBJ2-7; tentative D call: TRBD1 (5 bases). There are 12 residues in the CDR3. V was clipped by 0 bases and J by 6 bases, with 7 bases between them. CDR1 SGDLS and CDR2 YYNGEE come from the germline V gene. CDR3 loop: CASSVDGAEQYF. In DNA, the CDR3 is TGTGCCAGCAGCGTAGATGGGGCCGAGCAGTACTTC. The whole variable domain, filled in from reference TRBV9 and TRBJ2-7, reads DSGVTQTPKHLITATGQRVTLRCSPRSGDLSVYWYQQSLDQGLQFLIQYYNGEERAKGNILERFSAQQFPDLHSELNLSSLELGDSALYFCASSVDGAEQYFGPGTRLTVT.

The chain employs TRBV5-6 and TRBJ1-6; D may be TRBD1 (6 bases). CDR3 length equals 16 residues. V was clipped by 0 bases and J by 7 bases, with 14 bases between them. The germline V gene has CDR1 SGHDT and CDR2 YYEEEE. Written as DNA, the CDR3 is TGTGCCAGCAGCTTGGATACAGGGTGGAGGAATTCACCCCTCCACTTT. Its protein product is CASSLDTGWRNSPLHF.

J is TRBJ1-4 and V is TRBV5-1; no clear D gene. Germline assignment: CDR1 SGHRS and CDR2 YFSETQ. The CDR3 covers 17 residues. The V and J ends lost 0 bases and 6 bases respectively, with 18 bases between them. CDR3 nucleotide sequence: TGCGCCAGCAGCTTGGGCACAAGACATTCCCGGGATGAAAAACTGTTTTTT. This gives the protein CASSLGTRHSRDEKLFF.

V usage is TRBV7-6 and J usage is TRBJ1-6; D is unclear. V shed 5 bases and J shed 1 base, with 15 bases lying between them. CDR1 is SGHVS, CDR2 FNYEAQ, per germline. The CDR3 extends over 17 amino acids. The CDR3 nucleotides are TGTGCCAGCAGCGCTGAAGCGGGCTCTTCCTATAATTCACCCCTCCACTTT. Protein: CASSAEAGSSYNSPLHF.

This clone showed up just a few times. The chain links TRBV10-3 to TRBJ2-3; D might be TRBD2 (5 bases). The CDR3 is made up of 12 amino acids. Germline V gene data show CDR1 as ENHRY and CDR2 as SYGVKD. V was trimmed by 7 bases and J by 4 bases, leaving 9 bases between them. This chain's CDR3 is CAIKAGPDTQYF. The CDR3 DNA follows: TGTGCCATCAAGGCGGGCCCAGATACGCAGTATTTT.

This chain joins TRBV10-2 and TRBJ1-2; 10 nucleotides agree with TRBD1. Germline V gene data show CDR1 as WSHSY and CDR2 as SAAADI. V gave up 2 bases and J gave up 4 bases; unmatched junction bases: 1. The CDR3 consists of 14 residues. The CDR3 sequence: CASSEGQGGYGYTF. The DNA of the CDR3 is TGCGCCAGCAGTGAGGGACAGGGGGGCTATGGCTACACCTTC.

This clone has more than one count but fewer than ten. This rearrangement joins TRBV3-1 (or the pseudogene TRBV3-2) to TRBJ1-5, with D hard to call. The V gene's germline CDR1 is LGHDT and CDR2 YNNKEL (reference sequence). CDR3 size: 14 residues. Trimming took off 3 bases at V and 2 bases at J, with 8 bases between the two ends. The chain's CDR3 is CASSQRAGNQPQHF. CDR3 DNA sequence: TGTGCCAGCAGCCAGCGGGCCGGCAATCAGCCCCAGCATTTT.

About this clone itself: Other DNA sequences in this specimen translate into the identical CDR3. The rearrangement links TRBV5-1 to TRBJ1-2; D remains ambiguous. Trimming took off 1 base at V and 3 bases at J, with 7 bases between the two ends. The CDR3 extends over 13 amino acids. Germline CDR1 reads SGHRS; CDR2 reads YFSETQ. CDR3 DNA: TGCGCCAGCAGCTTGAACAGAGACTATGGCTACACCTTC. This gives the protein CASSLNRDYGYTF.

This rearrangement joins TRBV2 to TRBJ1-1; the D gene is possibly TRBD1 (5 bases). Germline loops: CDR1 SNHLY, CDR2 FYNNEI. The CDR3 runs to 13 residues. Trimming shortened V by 6 bases and J by 4 bases, and 12 bases separated the two germline ends. CDR3 DNA: TGTGCCAGCAGGCAGGACGGGGGCACTGAAGCTTTCTTT. It is translated as CASRQDGGTEAFF.

V usage is TRBV6-2 or TRBV6-3 and J usage is TRBJ1-1, with D possibly matching TRBD1 (5 bases). The CDR3 length is 14 residues. The V gene's germline CDR1 is MNHEY and CDR2 SVGEGT. V gave up 0 bases and J gave up 6 bases, with 11 bases separating them. CDR3 sequence reads: CASSYSDGGAEAFF. The CDR3 DNA is TGTGCCAGCAGTTACTCGGACGGGGGAGCTGAAGCTTTCTTT.

The chain has TRBV27 and TRBJ1-2; TRBD1 matches 7 bases. J lost 8 bases, V lost 5 bases, and 8 bases had no gene match. The CDR3 length is 13 residues. Germline CDR1 MNHEY, CDR2 SMNVEV (reference sequence). As DNA, the CDR3 is TGTGCCAGCAGTCTACAAGGGGGCGCGGGCTACACCTTC. This gives the protein CASSLQGGAGYTF.